The 30 T cell receptor beta chains below come from one sample, sequenced in a study of cytomegalovirus exposure and HLA in healthy donors. The method was immunoSEQ multiplex PCR; TCRdb's version includes in-frame clones alone and lacks a portion of them. The sample lists about 280,000 clones, 85% to 90% occurring once. Sequenced input: PBMCs. Receptors were obtained from a woman younger than 35 in good health and CMV-seronegative.

The rearrangement links TRBV19 to TRBJ1-2; 9 bases are shared with TRBD1. The trim removed 5 bases at V and 8 bases at J, leaving 3 bases unmatched. Germline lookup yields CDR1 LNHDA and CDR2 SQIVND (reference sequence). There are 12 residues in the CDR3. Written as DNA, the CDR3 is TGTGCCAGTAGTCCGGACAGGGGAGGCTACACCTTC. It specifies CASSPDRGGYTF. The full variable domain, with the rest looked up from reference TRBV19 and TRBJ1-2, is DGGITQSPKYLFRKEGQNVTLSCEQNLNHDAMYWYRQDPGQGLRLIYYSQIVNDFQKGDIAEGYSVSREKKESFPLTVTSAQKNPTAFYLCASSPDRGGYTFGSGTRLTVV.

This chain joins TRBV7-8 and TRBJ2-7, with unresolved D. Trimming removed 5 bases from V and 3 bases from J, with 17 bases in between. CDR3 size: 15 residues. Germline lookup yields CDR1 SGHVS and CDR2 FQNEAQ. CDR3 sequence reads: CASSPTGRQIYEQYF. The CDR3 region has the DNA TGTGCCAGCAGCCCGACTGGTAGGCAAATCTACGAGCAGTACTTC.

V usage is TRBV4-2 and J usage is TRBJ1-3; 8 positions match TRBD1. Germline CDR1 and CDR2: LGHNA and YNFKEQ. This CDR3 has 15 residues. J was trimmed by 8 bases and V by 1 base; bases with no gene match: 7. This CDR3 reads CASSQVATGAYTIYF. The CDR3 DNA sequence: TGTGCCAGCAGCCAAGTGGCGACAGGGGCCTACACCATATATTTT.

The chain links TRBV2 to TRBJ1-1; unclear D gene. Germline V gene sequence: CDR1 SNHLY, CDR2 FYNNEI. The CDR3 totals 12 residues. V lost 7 bases and J lost 5, with 11 bases in between. CDR3 DNA: TGTGCCAGCATAATCCGTTTTACTGAAGCTTTCTTT. Translating gives CASIIRFTEAFF.

In this sample, this clone turned up many times. The chain employs TRBV4-1 and TRBJ1-4; 8 bases map to TRBD1. The trim removed 1 base at V and 6 bases at J, leaving 4 bases unmatched. The CDR3 length is 15 residues. Germline V gene sequence: CDR1 MGHRA, CDR2 YSYEKL. This chain's CDR3 is CASSQVQQGDEKLFF. Here the CDR3 DNA reads TGCGCCAGCAGCCAAGTTCAACAGGGGGATGAAAAACTGTTTTTT.

The chain is built from TRBV2 and TRBJ1-6, with D possibly TRBD1 on 6 matching bases. V was pared by 7 bases and J by 3 bases, with 13 bases between. The CDR3 covers 15 residues. CDR1 and CDR2 (germline): SNHLY, FYNNEI. The CDR3 is CASNPSTGYNSPLHF. DNA for the CDR3: TGTGCCAGCAATCCTTCGACAGGCTATAATTCACCCCTCCACTTT.

This rearrangement joins TRBV11-3 to TRBJ2-2; D not resolved. V lost 2 bases, J lost 7 bases, and 8 bases lay in between. Germline values: CDR1 SGHNT, CDR2 YENEEA. The CDR3 runs to 13 residues. For the CDR3, the DNA is TGTGCCAGCAGCTTAATCTCCGGCGGGGAGCTGTTTTTT. It is translated as CASSLISGGELFF.

The V and J genes are TRBV5-5 and TRBJ2-7; D is undetermined. This CDR3 spans 11 amino acids. Trimming stripped 1 base from V and 7 bases from J, with 6 bases between. Germline lookup yields CDR1 SGHKS and CDR2 YYEKEE (reference sequence). The CDR3: CASSLNKEQYF. CDR3 nucleotides: TGTGCCAGCAGCTTGAACAAAGAGCAGTACTTC.

The genes are TRBV6-1 and TRBJ2-7; 7 bases align to TRBD2. CDR1 is MNHNS and CDR2 is SASEGT in the germline V gene. The CDR3 loop spans 15 amino acids. V lost 1 base, J lost 4 bases, and 7 bases stayed unmatched. This chain's CDR3 is CASSEEGGSRYEQYF. CDR3 sequence (DNA): TGTGCCAGCAGTGAAGAGGGCGGGAGTAGGTACGAGCAGTACTTC.

V gene TRBV11-2 combines with J gene TRBJ2-5, with 12 nucleotides matching TRBD2. The ends lost 3 bases at V and 8 bases at J; junction bases unmatched: 7. The CDR3 totals 15 residues. Germline V gives CDR1 SGHAT, CDR2 FQNNGV. The CDR3 region is CASSFQELAGGTQYF. The CDR3 DNA is TGTGCCAGCAGCTTCCAGGAACTAGCGGGAGGTACCCAGTACTTC.

The chain combines TRBV11-2 with TRBJ2-1; TRBD2 aligns across 15 bases. J was trimmed by 7 bases and V by 5 bases; bases with no gene match: 12. The germline gives CDR1 SGHAT, CDR2 FQNNGV. The CDR3 sequence is 18 residues long. CDR3 DNA: TGTGCCAGCAGCATCCCAGGACTAGCGGGAGGGTTAATGAATGAGCAGTTCTTC. Its translation: CASSIPGLAGGLMNEQFF.

The rearrangement uses TRBV30 and TRBJ1-1; 7 bases agree with TRBD1. J was trimmed by 1 base and V by 2 bases; bases with no gene match: 7. The germline CDR1 and CDR2 sequences are GTSNPN and SVGIG (reference sequence). The CDR3 has 15 residues. Written as DNA, the CDR3 is TGTGCCTGGAGTTCTTGGGGACAGCGGAACACTGAAGCTTTCTTT. Translation gives CAWSSWGQRNTEAFF.

V is TRBV28 and J is TRBJ1-5; possible D gene TRBD1, 6 bases. CDR1 and CDR2 from the germline V gene are MDHEN and SYDVKM. This CDR3 contains 15 residues. Trimming took 6 bases from V and 6 from J, leaving 18 bases between them. CDR3 sequence (DNA): TGTGCCAGCAGAACCAGGGGCGGGCCTGGTCAGCCCCAGCATTTT. This codes for CASRTRGGPGQPQHF.

The rearrangement joins TRBV4-3 to TRBJ2-3; 8 positions agree with TRBD2. Germline trimming cut 0 bases from V and 4 bases from J; bases unmatched to any gene: 6. This CDR3 has 16 amino acids. Germline V gene sequence: CDR1 LGHNA, CDR2 YSLEER. The CDR3 DNA sequence: TGCGCCAGCAGCCAAGAGGAAGCGGGAGACCCAGATACGCAGTATTTT. Amino acids: CASSQEEAGDPDTQYF.

The rearrangement uses TRBV28 and TRBJ2-3, with TRBD1 matching 10 bases. V was pared by 5 bases and J by 4 bases, with 9 bases of the junction left unmatched. The CDR3 is made up of 16 amino acids. Germline lookup yields CDR1 MDHEN and CDR2 SYDVKM. The CDR3 loop is CASSPFGTGVADTQYF. CDR3 DNA: TGTGCCAGCAGTCCCTTCGGGACAGGGGTCGCAGATACGCAGTATTTT.

The V call is TRBV19, the J call TRBJ2-7; the D gene is possibly TRBD2 (5 bases). From germline, CDR1 is LNHDA and CDR2 SQIVND (reference sequence). V lost 4 bases and J 2 bases, leaving 9 bases between the germline ends. The CDR3 consists of 13 residues. The DNA for the CDR3 is TGTGCCAGTAGTAACCGGGGAGCCTACGAGCAGTACTTC. Its protein product is CASSNRGAYEQYF.

The CDR3, as DNA: TGCGCCAGCAGCTTTGGGACAGGGGGTGACACCATATATTTT. Its protein product is CASSFGTGGDTIYF. This rearrangement joins TRBV5-1 to TRBJ1-3; 11 bases line up with TRBD1. The CDR3 contains 14 residues. The ends lost 2 bases at V and 8 bases at J; junction bases unmatched: 3. The V gene's germline CDR1 is SGHRS and CDR2 YFSETQ.

The V and J genes are TRBV27 and TRBJ2-1, with D tentatively TRBD2 (6 bases). Germline V gene lookup returns CDR1 MNHEY and CDR2 SMNVEV (reference sequence). The length of the CDR3 is 18 residues. Trimming took 2 bases from V and 6 from J, leaving 23 bases between them. The DNA of the CDR3 is TGTGCCAGCAGTTTAGATGGTGCTCTCGGGACTGGACTCAATGAGCAGTTCTTC. Its translation is CASSLDGALGTGLNEQFF.

The V and J genes are TRBV5-8 and TRBJ2-1; 8 positions agree with TRBD2. CDR3 size: 16 residues. Germline lookup yields CDR1 SGHTS and CDR2 YDEGEE. The ends lost 0 bases at V and 7 bases at J; junction bases unmatched: 9. CDR3 bases: TGTGCCAGCAGCTTGGCCCTATTAGCGGGAAGGAATGAGCAGTTCTTC. Its translation is CASSLALLAGRNEQFF.

This rearrangement joins TRBV2 to TRBJ1-2; D possibly corresponds to TRBD1 (6 bases). Trimming took off 4 bases at V and 1 base at J, with 10 bases between the two ends. CDR1 and CDR2 (germline): SNHLY, FYNNEI. The CDR3 is 14 amino acids. CDR3 nucleotides: TGTGCCAGCAGTGCGCAACAGGGTAACTATGGCTACACCTTC. It specifies CASSAQQGNYGYTF.

This chain connects TRBV6-1 to TRBJ2-1; possibly TRBD2 for D (5 bases). This CDR3 contains 15 residues. V lost 4 bases, J lost 6 bases, and 16 bases lay in between. Germline lookup yields CDR1 MNHNS and CDR2 SASEGT. The CDR3 here is CASSVGGQRGNEQFF. CDR3 nucleotide sequence: TGTGCCAGCAGTGTAGGAGGCCAGCGCGGCAATGAGCAGTTCTTC.

This sequence joins TRBV7-2 and TRBJ2-1; 11 bases agree with TRBD2. Germline V CDR1 and CDR2: SGHTA, FQGNSA. The CDR3 totals 15 residues. V gave up 1 base and J gave up 4 bases; unmatched junction bases: 0. CDR3: CASSLGTSGYNEQFF. The CDR3 nucleotides read TGTGCCAGCAGCTTAGGGACTAGCGGGTACAATGAGCAGTTCTTC.

The chain is built from TRBV6-5 and TRBJ1-2, with a tentative D call TRBD1 (6 bases). The CDR3 consists of 13 residues. The V end was cut by 5 bases, the J end by 2 bases, with 9 bases between. CDR1 and CDR2 (germline): MNHEY, SVGAGI. CDR3 protein: CASSPQGNYGYTF. The CDR3 coding sequence is TGTGCCAGCAGTCCTCAGGGGAACTATGGCTACACCTTC.

The rearrangement joins TRBV6-4 to TRBJ2-5; 13 bases map to TRBD2. The CDR3 runs 16 residues. The germline CDR1 and CDR2 sequences are MRHNA and SNTAGT. V dropped 2 bases and J dropped 2; count of bases not matched to a gene: 2. The CDR3 reads CASSDRLAGGQETQYF. The CDR3, as DNA: TGTGCCAGCAGTGACCGACTAGCGGGAGGACAAGAGACCCAGTACTTC.

Written as DNA, the CDR3 is TGTGCCAGCAGTTTATCGCAGGGGGCACAGCCCCAGCATTTT. This encodes CASSLSQGAQPQHF. The J gene is TRBJ1-5, the V gene TRBV28; 8 positions agree with TRBD1. The CDR3 runs 14 residues. Germline assignment: CDR1 MDHEN and CDR2 SYDVKM. V was pared by 1 base and J by 7 bases, with 3 bases of the junction left unmatched.

This chain uses TRBV28 with TRBJ2-4; a weak D match, TRBD1 (5 bases). Looked up from germline, CDR1 is MDHEN and CDR2 is SYDVKM. This CDR3 comprises 16 residues. V lost 3 bases and J 0 bases, leaving 12 bases between the germline ends. This CDR3 is CASSFRTGLAKNIQYF. Written as DNA, the CDR3 is TGTGCCAGCAGTTTCCGAACAGGCCTAGCCAAAAACATTCAGTACTTC.

Notes on this clone: The same CDR3 is also encoded by other DNA sequences in this sample. V and J are TRBV28 and TRBJ2-7; 12 positions agree with TRBD2. Looked up from germline, CDR1 is MDHEN and CDR2 is SYDVKM. This CDR3 region has 16 residues. The V gene end was trimmed by 4 bases and the J gene end by 6 bases; junction bases not matched to a gene: 10. The CDR3 reads CASSSSRLAGAGEQYF. For the CDR3, the DNA is TGTGCCAGCAGTTCTTCCAGACTAGCGGGAGCAGGCGAGCAGTACTTC.

The CDR3 DNA follows: TGTGCCATCAGAAAGGAGAACTATGGCTACACCTTC. Residues: CAIRKENYGYTF. The chain couples TRBV10-3 to TRBJ1-2, with unresolved D. V gave up 6 bases and J gave up 2 bases, with 7 bases separating them. The CDR3 consists of 12 residues. The germline V gene has CDR1 ENHRY and CDR2 SYGVKD.

This sequence joins TRBV5-4 and TRBJ2-7; D is possibly TRBD2 (6 bases). The CDR3 contains 14 residues. Per germline, CDR1 SGHNT and CDR2 YYREEE (reference sequence). The germline V and J ends were trimmed by 2 bases and 6 bases, with 15 bases remaining between them. The CDR3 coding sequence is TGTGCCAGCAGCTTCGGCGCGAGGGACTCCGAGCAGTACTTC. Translating gives CASSFGARDSEQYF.

The V gene is TRBV5-1, the J gene TRBJ2-7, with 8 nucleotides matching TRBD2. The germline CDR1 and CDR2 sequences are SGHRS and YFSETQ. The CDR3 is 15 residues long. Trimming cost V 7 bases and J 3 bases; bases outside gene matches: 12. The CDR3: CASCPTSSGFYEQYF. The CDR3 DNA follows: TGCGCCAGCTGCCCAACGTCTAGCGGGTTCTACGAGCAGTACTTC. The full variable domain, rest sourced from reference TRBV5-1 and TRBJ2-7, is KAGVTQTPRYLIKTRGQQVTLSCSPISGHRSVSWYQQTPGQGLQFLFEYFSETQRNKGNFPGRFSGRQFSNSRSEMNVSTLELGDSALYLCASCPTSSGFYEQYFGPGTRLTVT.